This TCR beta chain was sequenced during a study of vaccination and CD4 T cells after COVID-19. Overall study context: Convalescent participants consisted of six males and four females, two being Hispanic. Investigators drew the post-COVID samples a median approximately 92 days after diagnosis, with a range of 35 to 161.

Stated time point: late sampling 161 to 241 days after vaccination in a few convalescent patients. The treatment is: roughly 10-day PBMC culture with coronavirus spike peptide pools or control peptides (ViraFEST assay). In this sample, this clonotype turned up once. What it recognizes is unknown. V lost 2 bases and J 1 base, leaving 6 bases between the germline ends. This CDR3 is built from 14 residues. Germline V lookup: CDR1 MNHEY, CDR2 SVGAGI. Scientists ran DNA taken from cultured CD4+ T cells through the Oncomine TCR Beta short-read assay for sequencing. The source of extracted genomic DNA was cultured CD4+ T cells. TCRdb reprocessed the PCR reads with MiXCR, giving one entry per CDR3 protein. The top ten clones hold around 4.9% of a sample with 23,000 or so distinct CDR3 sequences, 43% of them seen once.

The sequences come from CD4+ T cells from blood, cultured in vitro, collected about 7 months after SARS-CoV-2 vaccination. This sequence was found in a human donor who had recovered from COVID-19. The genes are TRBV6-5 and TRBJ1-3; no reliable D call. DNA for the CDR3: TGTGCCAGCAGTTACGGGGTGTCTGGAAACACCATATATTTT. It encodes CASSYGVSGNTIYF.